This note documents a single T cell receptor (beta chain) sequence. What it binds is not known. The data originate from a study of beta chain features in type 1 diabetes. Broader study findings: Resolution of whether HLA type affects TCRB rearrangement was not achieved here. Whatever favoring of shorter templates PCR might show would apply equally to patients and controls. Comparison showed that naive, central memory and Treg TCRB repertoires appeared more similar among patients than among healthy donors.

Without exception, sorted populations had purity beyond 98%. The whole isolated RNA underwent reverse transcription, so sequencing captured expressed TCRB transcripts. The data were produced by immunoSEQ multiplex PCR, yet TCRdb's version contains in-frame clones alone and is incomplete. This repertoire shows around 340,000 clones, roughly a fifth found once; its top ten account for about 0.045%. The receptor was derived from a woman between 18 and 29 years old in good health. The sequenced sample was naive CD4+ T cells from blood.

CDR3 loop: CATSRVRGTEAFF. In DNA, the CDR3 is TGTGCCACCAGCAGAGTTCGAGGTACTGAAGCTTTCTTT. This rearrangement joins TRBV15 to TRBJ1-1, with unresolved D. CDR1 is LNHNV, CDR2 YYDKDF, per germline (reference sequence). The CDR3 extends over 13 amino acids. V lost 1 base, J lost 5 bases, and 8 bases lay in between.